The T cell receptor beta chain under discussion was sequenced for a study of siplizumab effects on memory and regulatory T cells. About 91,000 TCR templates were measured in each sample. Using immunoSEQ multiplex PCR, the repertoire was profiled, and TCRdb retains in-frame clones only, with some absent. The sample lists fewer than 85,000 clones, around 90% occurring once. About this clone: Its antigen is unknown.

Per the germline V gene, CDR1 is SEHNR and CDR2 is FQNEAQ (reference sequence). Between the trimmed V and J ends, which lost 5 bases and 1 base, there was a span of 15 bases. This CDR3 has 15 residues. Study findings and constraints: Siplizumab cultures yielded proliferating Tregs whose suppressive function was not confirmed. Only a minority of proliferating CD4+ or CD8+ clones had an assignable naive or memory phenotype, with roughly 80-96% lacking one.

V usage is TRBV7-9 and J usage is TRBJ2-7; possible D gene TRBD1, 6 bases. The clonotype was recovered from a human donor in good health. The sequencing input was Tregs sorted from blood. For the CDR3, the DNA is TGTGCCAGCAGCCCTTTAAGACAGGCGTCCTACGAGCAGTACTTC. It translates to CASSPLRQASYEQYF.